Listed here are 2 T cell receptor beta chains from one sample, sequenced in a study of OX40 agonist ivuxolimab in advanced cancers. Produced via immunoSEQ multiplex PCR; TCRdb's table is partial and in-frame only. The sample carries approximately 90,000 clones, about 90% recorded once. Here the sequenced sample was CD4+ or CD8+ T cells sorted from blood, taken in a trial of the OX40 agonist ivuxolimab. The receptors here all came from an adult with an advanced solid tumor such as melanoma, head and neck, liver or kidney cancer.

The CDR3 region has the DNA TGTGCCAGTAGTATTGGGGGAAGCACAGATACGCAGTATTTT. Protein product: CASSIGGSTDTQYF. The V gene is TRBV19, the J gene TRBJ2-3; D tentatively reads TRBD1 or TRBD2 (5 bases each). V was trimmed by 3 bases and J by 0 bases, leaving 7 bases between them. Germline V gene sequence: CDR1 LNHDA, CDR2 SQIVND (reference sequence). This CDR3 region has 14 residues.

The genes are TRBV27 and TRBJ1-2; D possibly corresponds to TRBD1 (5 bases). This CDR3 is built from 14 residues. The V end was cut by 10 bases, the J end by 2 bases, with 17 bases between. Germline lookup yields CDR1 MNHEY and CDR2 SMNVEV (reference sequence). CDR3 sequence reads: CATSIGGVNYGYTF. Here the CDR3 DNA reads TGTGCCACCTCGATCGGAGGGGTCAACTATGGCTACACCTTC.